This TCR beta chain was obtained from a study of T-cell reconstitution after alpha-beta-depleted transplantation in children. This CDR3 has 16 residues. The germline V gene has CDR1 MNHEY and CDR2 SMNVEV (reference sequence). The trim removed 4 bases at V and 2 bases at J, leaving 11 bases unmatched. Unique molecular identifiers were used in preparing the TCRbeta library. TCRdb passed the PCR reads through MiXCR, listing each CDR3 protein once. Among more than 550,000 distinct CDR3 sequences listed, approximately 10% were seen once. The rearrangement uses TRBV27 and TRBJ2-7; TRBD2 matches 7 bases. Sequences were derived from PBMCs from the stem cell graft donor, sampled from the stem cell graft. The sequence came from a human donor who donated a stem cell graft to a child with acute myeloid leukemia. CDR3 bases: TGTGCCAGCAGTTGGGGTAGCGGGCTCGCCCCCTACGAGCAGTACTTC. Translated: CASSWGSGLAPYEQYF.